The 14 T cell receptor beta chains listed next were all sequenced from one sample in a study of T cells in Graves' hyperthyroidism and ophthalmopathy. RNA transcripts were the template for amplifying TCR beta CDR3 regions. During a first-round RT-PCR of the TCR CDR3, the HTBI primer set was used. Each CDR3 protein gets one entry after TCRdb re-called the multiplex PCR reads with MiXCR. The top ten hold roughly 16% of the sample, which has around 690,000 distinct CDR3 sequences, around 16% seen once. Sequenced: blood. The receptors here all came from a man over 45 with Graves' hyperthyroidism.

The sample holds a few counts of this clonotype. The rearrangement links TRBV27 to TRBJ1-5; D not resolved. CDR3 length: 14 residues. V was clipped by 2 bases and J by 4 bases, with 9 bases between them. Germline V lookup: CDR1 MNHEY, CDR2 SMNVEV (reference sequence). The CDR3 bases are TGTGCCAGCAGTTTAAAGGGCGGGAATCAGCCCCAGCATTTT. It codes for CASSLKGGNQPQHF.

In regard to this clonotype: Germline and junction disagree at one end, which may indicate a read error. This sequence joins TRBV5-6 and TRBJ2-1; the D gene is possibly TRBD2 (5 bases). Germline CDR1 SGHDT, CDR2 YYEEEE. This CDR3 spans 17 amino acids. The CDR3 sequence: CASSLGSAALLGYEQFF. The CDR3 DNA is TGTGCCAGCAGTTTGGGGTCAGCGGCCCTTCTAGGCTATGAGCAGTTCTTC.

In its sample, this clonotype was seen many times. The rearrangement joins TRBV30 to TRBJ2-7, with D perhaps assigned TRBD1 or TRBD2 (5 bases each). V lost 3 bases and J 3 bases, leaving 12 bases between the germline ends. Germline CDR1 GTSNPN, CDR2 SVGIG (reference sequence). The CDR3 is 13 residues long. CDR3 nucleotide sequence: TGTGCCTGGAGGAGCAGGGCGGGCTACGAGCAGTACTTC. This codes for CAWRSRAGYEQYF.

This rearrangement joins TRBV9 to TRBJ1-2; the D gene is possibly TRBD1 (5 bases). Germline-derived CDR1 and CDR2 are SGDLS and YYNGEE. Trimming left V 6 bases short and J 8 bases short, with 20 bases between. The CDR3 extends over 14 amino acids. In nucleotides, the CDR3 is TGTGCCAGCACCCGGGGTCTTGGAGGGGCCGGCTACACCTTC. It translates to CASTRGLGGAGYTF.

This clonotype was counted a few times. CDR3 sequence reads: CASSLSEGSPYEQYF. The CDR3 DNA follows: TGTGCCAGCAGCCTCTCCGAAGGGTCCCCCTACGAGCAGTACTTC. The J gene is TRBJ2-7, the V gene TRBV3-1; no definite D call. Deletions cut 4 bases from V and 2 bases from J, with 15 bases between. The CDR3 consists of 15 residues. CDR1 is LGHDT, CDR2 YNNKEL, per germline (reference sequence).

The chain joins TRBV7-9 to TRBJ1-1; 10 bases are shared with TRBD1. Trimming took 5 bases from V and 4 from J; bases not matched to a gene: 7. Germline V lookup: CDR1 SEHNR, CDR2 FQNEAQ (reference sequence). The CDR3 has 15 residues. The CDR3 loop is CASSLLGQGLTEAFF. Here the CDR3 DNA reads TGTGCCAGCAGCCTACTGGGACAGGGGCTCACTGAAGCTTTCTTT.

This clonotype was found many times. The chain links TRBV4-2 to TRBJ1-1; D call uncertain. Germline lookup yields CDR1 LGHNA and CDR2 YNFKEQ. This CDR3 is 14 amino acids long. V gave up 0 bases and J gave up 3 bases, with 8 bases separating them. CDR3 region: CASSQEGIHTEAFF. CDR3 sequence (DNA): TGTGCCAGCAGCCAAGAGGGGATCCACACTGAAGCTTTCTTT.

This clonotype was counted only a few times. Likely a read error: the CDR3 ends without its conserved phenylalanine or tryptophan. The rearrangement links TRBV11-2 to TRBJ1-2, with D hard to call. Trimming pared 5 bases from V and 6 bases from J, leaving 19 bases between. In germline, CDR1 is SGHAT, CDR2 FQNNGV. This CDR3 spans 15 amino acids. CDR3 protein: CASSGLRRGENGYTL. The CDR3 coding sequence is TGTGCCAGCAGCGGGCTAAGGCGTGGAGAGAATGGCTACACCCTC.

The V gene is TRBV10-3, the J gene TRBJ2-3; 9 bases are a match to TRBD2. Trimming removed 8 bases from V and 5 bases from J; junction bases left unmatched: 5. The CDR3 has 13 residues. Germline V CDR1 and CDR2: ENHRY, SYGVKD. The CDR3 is CAILAGGVDTQYF. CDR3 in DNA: TGTGCCATCCTCGCGGGAGGGGTAGATACGCAGTATTTT.

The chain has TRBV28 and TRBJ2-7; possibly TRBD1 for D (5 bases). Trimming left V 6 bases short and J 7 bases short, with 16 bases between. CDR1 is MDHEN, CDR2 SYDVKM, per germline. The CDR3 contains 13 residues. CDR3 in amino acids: CASSTDIQGEQYF. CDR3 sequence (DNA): TGTGCCAGCAGCACGGATATTCAGGGTGAGCAGTACTTC.

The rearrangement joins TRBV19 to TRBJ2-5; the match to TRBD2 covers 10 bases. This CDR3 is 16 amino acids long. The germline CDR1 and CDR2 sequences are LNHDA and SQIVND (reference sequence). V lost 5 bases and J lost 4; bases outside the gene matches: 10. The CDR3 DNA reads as TGTGCCAGTAGTCCGAACGGACTAGCGGCACGAGAGACCCAGTACTTC. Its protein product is CASSPNGLAARETQYF.

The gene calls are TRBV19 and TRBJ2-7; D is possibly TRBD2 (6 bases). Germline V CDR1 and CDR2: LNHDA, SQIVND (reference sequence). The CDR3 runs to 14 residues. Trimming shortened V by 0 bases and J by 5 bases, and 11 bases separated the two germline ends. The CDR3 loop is CASSIDPRGNEQYF. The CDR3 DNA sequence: TGTGCCAGTAGTATAGATCCCCGGGGGAACGAGCAGTACTTC.

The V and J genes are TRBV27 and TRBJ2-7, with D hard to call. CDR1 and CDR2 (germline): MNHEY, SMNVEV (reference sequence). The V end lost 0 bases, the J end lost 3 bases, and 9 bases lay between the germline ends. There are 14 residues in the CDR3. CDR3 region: CASSLSGLHYEQYF. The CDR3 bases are TGTGCCAGCAGTTTATCGGGCCTCCACTACGAGCAGTACTTC.

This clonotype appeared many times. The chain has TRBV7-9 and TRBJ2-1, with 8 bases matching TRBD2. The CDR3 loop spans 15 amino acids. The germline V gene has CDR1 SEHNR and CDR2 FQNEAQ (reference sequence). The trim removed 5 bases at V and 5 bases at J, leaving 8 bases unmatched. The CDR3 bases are TGTGCCAGCAGCCAAACAGCGGGAGTCCACAATGAGCAGTTCTTC. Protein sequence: CASSQTAGVHNEQFF.